This is a list of T cell receptor beta chains from one sample in a study of regulatory T cells in long-lasting Graves disease. TCRdb re-called the multiplex PCR reads with MiXCR, one entry per CDR3 protein. The sample carries some 370,000 distinct CDR3 sequences, around 20% recorded once. The sequencing here drew on peripheral blood mononuclear cells (PBMCs), taken when the disease was refractory, from a patient treated with antithyroid drugs. The source is a female donor with Graves disease. The CDR3 runs from the conserved cysteine through the conserved F or W. The D gene is left open where the match is weak. Expanded clones get a size class; other rows say once, few or many, or leave the size out.

clone_size	d_call	v_call	j_call	cdr3_nt	cdr3_aa
few	NA	TRBV9	TRBJ1-2	TGTGCCAGCAGCGTGGACGACAGAGCCAACTATGGCTACACCTTC	CASSVDDRANYGYTF
many	TRBD1	TRBV7-3	TRBJ2-7	TGTGCCAGCAGCGTGGGACAGAGCTACGAGCAGTACTTC	CASSVGQSYEQYF
many	TRBD1	TRBV6-1	TRBJ1-5	TGTGCCAGCAGTACAGGGGTCGCAAGCAATCAGCCCCAGCATTTT	CASSTGVASNQPQHF
few	NA	TRBV5-1	TRBJ1-3	TGCGCCAGCAGCTTGGGTGGGGACTCTGGAAACACCATATATTTT	CASSLGGDSGNTIYF
NA	NA	TRBV28	TRBJ1-2	TGTGCCCGCAGTTTGTGGGAGACTGGCTACACCTTC	CARSLWETGYTF
few	NA	TRBV19	TRBJ2-2	TGTGCCAGTACATACCCGAACACCGGGGAGCTGTTTTTT	CASTYPNTGELFF
many	NA	TRBV6-1	TRBJ1-5	TGTGCCAGCACCCCTGGGGGCATTCAGCCCCAGCATTTT	CASTPGGIQPQHF
NA	TRBD1	TRBV6-1	TRBJ1-2	TGTGCCAGCAGTACCGGGACAGACAACTATGGCTACACCTTC	CASSTGTDNYGYTF
few	NA	TRBV20-1	TRBJ1-5	TGCAGTGCTAGTACGCCGGGGGGCAATCAGCCCCAGCATTTT	CSASTPGGNQPQHF
many	TRBD2	TRBV7-2	TRBJ2-2	TGTGCCAGCAGCTTAATCAGCGGGAGGGCCCACGGGGAGCTGTTTTTT	CASSLISGRAHGELFF
few	NA	TRBV6-1	TRBJ2-7	TGTGCCACTTCCTTGAGCGGTGGCTCCTACGAGCAGTACTTC	CATSLSGGSYEQYF
NA	NA	TRBV12-3/TRBV12-4	TRBJ1-1	TGTGCCAGCAGTTTCGGCAGCTGGGGTGAAGCTTTCTTT	CASSFGSWGEAFF
many	NA	TRBV28	TRBJ2-2	TGTGCCAGCAGTTTTAGGGGCAAGAACACCGGGGAGCTGTTTTTT	CASSFRGKNTGELFF
NA	NA	TRBV30	TRBJ2-7	TGTGCCTGGAGTGACGGGCCCGAGCAGTACTTC	CAWSDGPEQYF
few	TRBD2	TRBV25-1	TRBJ2-7	TGTGCCAGCAGATCAGCGGGAGTTCGGTACGAGCAGTACTTC	CASRSAGVRYEQYF
NA	TRBD2	TRBV27	TRBJ2-7	TGTGCCAGCAGTTTTTACGGGACTAGCGGGAGATCGCGATACGAGCAGTACTTC	CASSFYGTSGRSRYEQYF
few	NA	TRBV10-2	TRBJ2-3	TGTGCCAGCAGCTTATCCGGGATTGGTACAGATACGCAGTATTTT	CASSLSGIGTDTQYF
NA	TRBD2	TRBV27	TRBJ2-7	TGTGCCAGCAGTTTAGGGGGGACTAGGGCCTACGAGCAGTACTTC	CASSLGGTRAYEQYF
NA	TRBD2	TRBV30	TRBJ2-7	TGTGCCTCCGAAAAACGGGAGGAGACCTACGAGCAGTACTTC	CASEKREETYEQYF
many	NA	TRBV7-8	TRBJ2-7	TGTGCCAGCAGCTTCTTCCACACTTACGAGCAGTACTTC	CASSFFHTYEQYF
NA	NA	TRBV3-1	TRBJ1-1	TGTGCCAGCAGCCAAGGAGTGGAGGTCGGAACTGAAGCTTTCTTT	CASSQGVEVGTEAFF
many	NA	TRBV20-1	TRBJ1-5	TGCAGTGCCATCAAAATCGGGACTGAGCCATATAGCAATCAGCCCCAGCATTTT	CSAIKIGTEPYSNQPQHF
many	TRBD1	TRBV6-1	TRBJ1-5	TGTGCCAGCACCGGGACAGTTAGCAATCAGCCCCAGCATTTT	CASTGTVSNQPQHF
NA	NA	TRBV27	TRBJ2-1	TGTGCCAGCAGTTTAATTGGGACGGACTACAATGAGCAGTTCTTC	CASSLIGTDYNEQFF
few	NA	TRBV29-1	TRBJ1-2	TGCAGCGCCGAGGGAGGAGACTATGGCTACACCTTC	CSAEGGDYGYTF
many	NA	TRBV2	TRBJ1-6	TGTGCCAGCAGGGACAATACAGGATATAATTCACCCCTCCACTTT	CASRDNTGYNSPLHF
many	TRBD2	TRBV24-1	TRBJ2-7	TGTGCCACCAGTGACCAGACTAGCGGGAGTCTCTACGAGCAGTACTTC	CATSDQTSGSLYEQYF
NA	NA	TRBV12-3/TRBV12-4	TRBJ2-7	TGCGCCAGCAGCCAAGGTGGGGGTTCCTACGAGCAGTACTTC	CASSQGGGSYEQYF
many	NA	TRBV6-2/TRBV6-3	TRBJ1-2	TGTGCCAGCAGCTCAGATTCCTATGGCTACACCTTC	CASSSDSYGYTF
many	NA	TRBV27	TRBJ2-5	TGTGCCAGCAGTTCCGTTGATGGTGGGGAGACCCAGTACTTC	CASSSVDGGETQYF
many	NA	TRBV18	TRBJ2-7	TGTGCCAGCTCACCACTAGGTTCGGGCTCATCCTACGAGCAGTACTTC	CASSPLGSGSSYEQYF